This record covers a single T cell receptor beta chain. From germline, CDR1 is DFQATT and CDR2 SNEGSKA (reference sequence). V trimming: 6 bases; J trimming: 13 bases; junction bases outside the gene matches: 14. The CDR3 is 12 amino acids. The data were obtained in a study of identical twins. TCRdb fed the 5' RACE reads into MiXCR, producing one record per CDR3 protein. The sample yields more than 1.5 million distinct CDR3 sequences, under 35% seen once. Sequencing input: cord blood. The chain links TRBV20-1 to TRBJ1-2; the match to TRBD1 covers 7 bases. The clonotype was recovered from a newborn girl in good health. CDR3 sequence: CSAHPGTALGTF. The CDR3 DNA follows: TGCAGTGCCCATCCCGGGACAGCCCTGGGCACCTTC.